The source of this T cell receptor beta chain is a study of high-grade serous ovarian cancer treatment subgroups. Study summary: Each sample yielded on average about 7,000 unique TCR beta rearrangements from 14,000 or so reads.

Findings and limits, study-wide: Same-patient tumor repertoires overlapped at roughly 0.1 to 0.79; different patients barely overlapped. CDR1 and CDR2 were left unanalyzed; analyses focused on CDR3.

To note about this clone: The antigen is unknown.

Sequencing used immunoSEQ multiplex PCR; TCRdb keeps in-frame clones, though not all of them. Seen here are approximately 5,700 clones, roughly 66% observed once, and the top ten hold 11% to 15%. Tumor samples were taken before definitive surgery or chemotherapy. This sequence was found in a human donor with high-grade serous ovarian cancer. Source material: tumor tissue.

This CDR3 reads CASSLGTGTYGYTF. The CDR3 DNA sequence: TGTGCCAGCAGCTTAGGGACGGGGACTTATGGCTACACCTTC. This chain uses TRBV7-7 with TRBJ1-2; D may be TRBD1 (5 bases). V lost 1 base, J lost 5 bases, and 11 bases lay in between. The germline V gene encodes CDR1 SSHAT and CDR2 FNYEAQ (reference sequence). The length of the CDR3 is 14 residues.